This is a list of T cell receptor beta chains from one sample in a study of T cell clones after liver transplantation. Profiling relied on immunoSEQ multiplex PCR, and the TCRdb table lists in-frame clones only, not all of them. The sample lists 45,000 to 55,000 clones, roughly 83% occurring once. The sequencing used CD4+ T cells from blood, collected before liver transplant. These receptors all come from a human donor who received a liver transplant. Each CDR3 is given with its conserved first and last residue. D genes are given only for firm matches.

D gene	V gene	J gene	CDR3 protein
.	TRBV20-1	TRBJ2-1	CSASNGNEQFF
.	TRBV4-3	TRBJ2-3	CASSQDQITDTQYF
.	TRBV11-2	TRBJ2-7	CASSLGGAAYEQYF
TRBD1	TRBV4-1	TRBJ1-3	CASSQGQGAQGNTIYF
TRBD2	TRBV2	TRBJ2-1	CASTEAGLSYNEQFF
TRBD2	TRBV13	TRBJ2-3	CASSFRPQLAGITDTQYF
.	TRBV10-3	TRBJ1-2	CATADGRNYGYTF
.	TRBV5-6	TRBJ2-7	CASSLFLGPDTYEQYF
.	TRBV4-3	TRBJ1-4	CASSLDPLGGTNEKLFF
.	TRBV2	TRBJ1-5	CASSDQDQPQHF
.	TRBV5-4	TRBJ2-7	CASSLLHGDEQYF
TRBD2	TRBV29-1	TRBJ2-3	CSVVFLAGGLISSTDTQYF
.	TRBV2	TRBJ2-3	CATRGYGADTQYF
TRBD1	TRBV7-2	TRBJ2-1	CASSLTQGSYNEQFF
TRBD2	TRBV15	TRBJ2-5	CATSGRLAEETQYF
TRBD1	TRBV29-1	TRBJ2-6	CSVGDRVYGANVLTF
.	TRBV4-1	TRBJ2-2	CASSQGLTLNTGELFF
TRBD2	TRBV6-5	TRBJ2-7	CASTTSGTYEQYF
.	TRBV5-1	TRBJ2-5	CASSSQGGPIQETQYF
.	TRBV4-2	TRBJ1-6	CASSPQTDNSPLHF
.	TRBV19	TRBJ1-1	CASSIASGGATEAFF
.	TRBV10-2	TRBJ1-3	CASRTRTASGNTIYF
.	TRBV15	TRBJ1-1	CATSRDWPPEAFF
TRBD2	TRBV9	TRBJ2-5	CASSVDPGGYQETQYF
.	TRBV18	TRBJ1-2	CASSPLQGIYGYTF
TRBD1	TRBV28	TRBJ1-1	CASPPGTGTAEAFF
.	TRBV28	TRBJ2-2	CASRGRTVNTGELFF
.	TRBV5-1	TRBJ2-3	CASSLAGTDTQYF
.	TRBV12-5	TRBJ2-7	CASAPSSGQVYEQYF
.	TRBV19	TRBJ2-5	CASSMYRNQETQYF
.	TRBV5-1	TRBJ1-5	CASRADSNQPQHF
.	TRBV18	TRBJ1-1	CASSPPGHMNTEAFF
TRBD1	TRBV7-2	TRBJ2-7	CASSPRTGLTYEQYF
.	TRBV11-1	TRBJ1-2	CASSSGRDIGYTF
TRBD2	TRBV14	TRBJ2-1	CASSQQLAGAGNEQFF
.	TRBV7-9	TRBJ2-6	CASSLIGGSGANVLTF
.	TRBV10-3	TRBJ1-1	CAISEYKDGVDEAFF
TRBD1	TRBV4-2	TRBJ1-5	CASSRSGQGDQPQHF
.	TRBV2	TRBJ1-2	CASSDNSVYGYTF
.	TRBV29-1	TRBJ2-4	CSVTTGSKNIQYF
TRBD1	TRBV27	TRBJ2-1	CASSLRGPLGNEQFF
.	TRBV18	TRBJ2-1	CASSDDRVGTTKYNEQFF
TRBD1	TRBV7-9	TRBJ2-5	CASSFGTGEETQYF
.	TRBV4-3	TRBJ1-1	CASSLDSGDTEAFF